These T cell receptor beta chains were read from a single sample in a study of human versus mouse CDR3 diversity and MHC coevolution. Sequenced by immunoSEQ multiplex PCR; TCRdb stores in-frame clones only, minus some. This table has 86,000 or so clones, roughly 95% appearing once. The sequenced material came from naive CD4+ T cells from blood. These receptor sequences come from a person aged 25 to 75 in good health. Both conserved end residues are trimmed from each CDR3. Clone size is shown for a subset of rows, as once, few, many or a class of expanded clone.

cdr3_aa	clone_size	v_call	j_call
ASHEYSNQETQY	-	TRBV18	TRBJ2-5
ASSPRLAGRTDTQY	once	TRBV18	TRBJ2-3
ASSLGLGTDTQY	-	TRBV7-2	TRBJ2-3
ASSLGGVDYGYT	-	TRBV28	TRBJ1-2
ASGGESEAF	-	TRBV9	TRBJ1-1
ATSRDAGTEAF	once	TRBV15	TRBJ1-1
ASSGTRTPIYEQY	-	TRBV19	TRBJ2-7
ASSFSQGDEQF	-	TRBV7-2	TRBJ2-1
ASREGPNTEKLF	-	TRBV19	TRBJ1-4
ASSLAPSGANVLT	-	TRBV11-2	TRBJ2-6
ASRVQAYEQY	-	TRBV28	TRBJ2-7
ASSYSGQGDPDTQY	-	TRBV6-6	TRBJ2-3
ASSPHRVGNTEAF	-	TRBV7-2	TRBJ1-1
ASKSGGSSYEQY	-	TRBV6-5	TRBJ2-7
ASSATNTEAF	once	TRBV9	TRBJ1-1
ASSLSLTSGSTDTQY	-	TRBV5-1	TRBJ2-3
ASIEQGLLNTEAF	once	TRBV19	TRBJ1-1